Below are 19 T cell receptor beta chains sequenced from a single sample in a study of cytomegalovirus exposure and HLA in healthy donors. Generated by immunoSEQ multiplex PCR, the TCRdb table keeps only in-frame clones and is missing some. Of about 82,000 clones listed, around 95% are singletons. Material: PBMCs. Receptors were obtained from a woman younger than 35 in good health and CMV-seronegative.

J is TRBJ2-7 and V is TRBV4-1, with 9 bases that match TRBD2. CDR1 and CDR2 from the germline V gene are MGHRA and YSYEKL. This CDR3 is built from 16 residues. Unmatched junction bases numbered 9, after V lost 4 bases and J lost 2 bases. The CDR3 DNA reads TGCGCCAGCAGCCCGGGTAGCGGGGGACCCCCCTACGAGCAGTACTTC. Its translation: CASSPGSGGPPYEQYF.

The chain is built from TRBV14 and TRBJ1-2; 9 positions match TRBD1. Germline V gives CDR1 SGHDN, CDR2 FVKESK. This CDR3 spans 16 amino acids. The V segment lost 0 bases and the J segment 7 bases; nucleotides outside the gene matches: 9. The CDR3, as DNA: TGTGCCAGCAGCCAAGATCTTCTGGGGGACAGGGCTGGCTACACCTTC. Its protein product is CASSQDLLGDRAGYTF. Full variable domain (missing parts from reference TRBV14 and TRBJ1-2): EAGVTQFPSHSVIEKGQTVTLRCDPISGHDNLYWYRRVMGKEIKFLLHFVKESKQDESGMPNNRFLAERTGGTYSTLKVQPAELEDSGVYFCASSQDLLGDRAGYTFGSGTRLTVV.

The DNA of the CDR3 is TGTGCCAGCAGCCTTACAGGGGGCTGGGAAAAACTGTTTTTT. Amino acid sequence: CASSLTGGWEKLFF. The gene calls are TRBV5-5 and TRBJ1-4; 9 positions agree with TRBD1. The CDR3 spans 14 residues. The V gene end was trimmed by 4 bases and the J gene end by 8 bases; junction bases not matched to a gene: 6. Germline V gene sequence: CDR1 SGHKS, CDR2 YYEKEE (reference sequence).

CDR3: CAGGVGAVETQYF. The CDR3 DNA follows: TGTGCCGGGGGGGTAGGGGCCGTAGAGACCCAGTACTTC. The chain carries TRBV7-9 and TRBJ2-5; 7 bases are a match to TRBD2. Looked up from germline, CDR1 is SEHNR and CDR2 is FQNEAQ (reference sequence). The CDR3 has 13 amino acids. The V gene end was trimmed by 11 bases and the J gene end by 4 bases; junction bases not matched to a gene: 10.

V is TRBV27 and J is TRBJ2-7, with D maybe TRBD2 (6 bases). Trimming removed 5 bases at V and 1 base at J, with 12 bases between. Germline loops: CDR1 MNHEY, CDR2 SMNVEV (reference sequence). This CDR3 is 14 amino acids long. The CDR3 sequence is CASSPMTRSYEQYF. CDR3 in DNA: TGTGCCAGCAGTCCAATGACTAGATCCTACGAGCAGTACTTC.

The rearrangement joins TRBV7-9 to TRBJ2-1, with 8 bases that match TRBD1. V shed 5 bases, J shed 2 bases, and the junction held 5 bases outside the gene matches. Germline loops: CDR1 SEHNR, CDR2 FQNEAQ (reference sequence). This CDR3 comprises 15 residues. Here the CDR3 reads CASSPGTGTYNEQFF. CDR3 DNA sequence: TGTGCCAGCAGCCCCGGGACAGGTACCTACAATGAGCAGTTCTTC.

V usage is TRBV7-9 and J usage is TRBJ1-2; 7 positions match TRBD1. The J segment lost 4 bases and the V segment lost 5 bases, leaving 13 bases of the junction unmatched. Germline V CDR1 and CDR2: SEHNR, FQNEAQ (reference sequence). The CDR3 has 16 residues. The CDR3 nucleotides are TGTGCCAGCAGCGCTTCGCGACAGGGCCCTTTCTATGGCTACACCTTC. Its protein is CASSASRQGPFYGYTF.

The J gene is TRBJ1-5, the V gene TRBV30; the D is unclear. Germline lookup yields CDR1 GTSNPN and CDR2 SVGIG (reference sequence). The germline V and J ends were trimmed by 2 bases and 2 bases, with 7 bases remaining between them. CDR3 length: 13 residues. The CDR3 DNA reads TGTGCCTGGAGTCCCCAGGGCAATCAGCCCCAGCATTTT. Protein: CAWSPQGNQPQHF.

The chain carries TRBV28 and TRBJ1-5, with D uncertain. Trimming removed 2 bases at V and 3 bases at J, with 17 bases between. The germline V gene has CDR1 MDHEN and CDR2 SYDVKM. CDR3 length: 17 amino acids. CDR3 coding DNA: TGTGCCAGCAGTTTAACAATAAGATCGGGAGCCAATCAGCCCCAGCATTTT. Translating it yields CASSLTIRSGANQPQHF.

The V and J genes are TRBV13 and TRBJ2-7; 16 positions agree with TRBD2. CDR3 length: 18 residues. V lost 4 bases and J lost 0; bases outside the gene matches: 6. The germline gives CDR1 PRHDT, CDR2 FYEKMQ (reference sequence). The CDR3 DNA reads as TGTGCCAGCAGCTCCGGGACTAGCGGGGGGGCTAGCTCCTACGAGCAGTACTTC. Residues: CASSSGTSGGASSYEQYF.

This chain links TRBV21-1 with TRBJ2-5; TRBD2 reflects the table's D call only, with no check against the DNA. TRBV21-1 is reported as a pseudogene. This CDR3 contains 16 residues. The CDR3 bases are TGTGCCAGCAGCAAAGGGAGGGCGGGGGGCCAAGAGACCCAGTACTTC. Translated, it gives CASSKGRAGGQETQYF.

CDR3: CASSPGQVNGYTF. In DNA, the CDR3 is TGTGCCAGCTCACCAGGACAGGTGAATGGCTACACCTTC. J is TRBJ1-2 and V is TRBV18, with 7 bases lining up with TRBD1. V lost 2 bases to trimming and J lost 6 bases; unmatched junction nucleotides: 3. The CDR3 extends over 13 amino acids. Looked up from germline, CDR1 is KGHSH and CDR2 is LQKENI.

This chain links TRBV7-2 with TRBJ2-3; 8 bases are shared with TRBD2. The CDR3 sequence is 16 residues long. The ends lost 2 bases at V and 4 bases at J; junction bases unmatched: 8. Germline V gene lookup returns CDR1 SGHTA and CDR2 FQGNSA. CDR3 sequence: CASSLIAGTIPDTQYF. The CDR3 bases are TGTGCCAGCAGCTTAATAGCGGGGACTATTCCAGATACGCAGTATTTT.

The rearrangement joins TRBV27 to TRBJ2-3; D might be TRBD2 (6 bases). Between the trimmed V and J ends, which lost 4 bases and 5 bases, there was a span of 19 bases. The germline V gene encodes CDR1 MNHEY and CDR2 SMNVEV (reference sequence). The CDR3 length is 16 residues. The CDR3 region is CASSSPRREARDTQYF. Written as DNA, the CDR3 is TGTGCCAGCAGTTCCCCTCGGCGGGAAGCGAGAGATACGCAGTATTTT.

CDR3 DNA: TGTGCCAGCAGTTCCCCCGGGACAGGGGATGAAAAACTGTTTTTT. Its protein is CASSSPGTGDEKLFF. This chain connects TRBV28 to TRBJ1-4; 10 bases fit TRBD1. In germline, CDR1 is MDHEN, CDR2 SYDVKM. The CDR3 runs to 15 residues. V was clipped by 4 bases and J by 6 bases; unmatched bases: 5.

The chain joins TRBV6-1 to TRBJ2-7, with D unclear. Germline V gives CDR1 MNHNS, CDR2 SASEGT. The V and J ends lost 10 bases and 0 bases respectively, with 13 bases between them. The CDR3 runs to 13 residues. The CDR3 nucleotides are TGTGCCATAGGCACTTGGAGCTCCTACGAGCAGTACTTC. Protein product: CAIGTWSSYEQYF.

The CDR3 sequence is CASTRRGGPNTGELFF. The CDR3, as DNA: TGCGCCAGCACCCGGCGGGGCGGACCGAACACCGGGGAGCTGTTTTTT. This chain links TRBV5-1 with TRBJ2-2; tentatively, D is TRBD2 (6 bases). The germline gives CDR1 SGHRS, CDR2 YFSETQ. The V and J ends lost 6 bases and 0 bases respectively, with 15 bases between them. The CDR3 runs 16 residues.

The V gene is TRBV14, the J gene TRBJ1-1; a possible D gene is TRBD1 (5 bases). Trimming took 4 bases from V and 9 from J, leaving 12 bases between them. The CDR3 consists of 12 residues. Germline V CDR1 and CDR2: SGHDN, FVKESK. For the CDR3, the DNA is TGTGCCAGCAGCCCCCCAGGGCCACAAGCTTTCTTT. This translates into CASSPPGPQAFF.

The V call is TRBV7-2, the J call TRBJ2-5, with TRBD2 matching over 7 bases. The germline gives CDR1 SGHTA, CDR2 FQGNSA. J gave up 1 base and V 8 bases, and 10 bases lay outside the gene matches. The CDR3 loop spans 15 amino acids. The CDR3: CASRNRLAPQETQYF. Written as DNA, the CDR3 is TGTGCCAGCCGGAACCGACTAGCTCCCCAAGAGACCCAGTACTTC.